One T cell receptor beta chain is described in this entry. What it recognizes is unknown. The V end lost 3 bases, the J end lost 11 bases, and 19 bases lay between the germline ends. The CDR3 has 14 amino acids. Germline lookup yields CDR1 LNHDA and CDR2 SQIVND (reference sequence). This specimen belongs to a study of T-cell memory formation after mild COVID-19. Study background: Most TCR clusters belonged to a single donor.

TCRdb re-analysed the 5' RACE reads in MiXCR, keeping a single row per CDR3 protein. Among 150,000 or so distinct CDR3 sequences listed, around 13% were seen once. Study observations and caveats: Some SARS-CoV-2-responding clones were already detected in memory before infection.

The source is an adult woman who had mild COVID-19 (a few samples of this study predate the infection). Cell type and time point are not known. The sequenced sample was PBMCs or a T cell subset sorted from them (not recorded which). The chain employs TRBV19 and TRBJ1-1, with TRBD1 as a possible D gene (6 bases). This CDR3 is CASSITGYSVEAFF. CDR3 nucleotide sequence: TGTGCCAGTAGTATCACAGGGTATTCGGTCGAGGCTTTCTTT.